In its sample, the clone carrying this T cell receptor (beta chain) was seen once. Other DNA sequences within the sample encode an identical CDR3. This entry belongs to a study of shared clonotypes between healthy human individuals. Selected positively for CCR7 and CD45RO-negative, naive CD8 cells excluded terminally differentiated effector memory CD45RA+ cells. Germline V gene data show CDR1 as SGHAT and CDR2 as FQNNGV. V was cut by 1 base and J by 5 bases, with 6 bases left in between. The CDR3 contains 12 residues. Method: immunoSEQ multiplex PCR; TCRdb's copy keeps in-frame clones and lacks some. The sample lists hundreds of thousands of clones; roughly 98% were seen once.

The receptor comes from a man younger than 45 in good health. The sequencing input was naive CD8+ T cells sorted from blood. The chain recombines TRBV11-2 with TRBJ2-7; D unclear. The CDR3 DNA sequence: TGTGCCAGCAGCTTAGCTGGGGACGAGCAGTACTTC. Its protein product is CASSLAGDEQYF.